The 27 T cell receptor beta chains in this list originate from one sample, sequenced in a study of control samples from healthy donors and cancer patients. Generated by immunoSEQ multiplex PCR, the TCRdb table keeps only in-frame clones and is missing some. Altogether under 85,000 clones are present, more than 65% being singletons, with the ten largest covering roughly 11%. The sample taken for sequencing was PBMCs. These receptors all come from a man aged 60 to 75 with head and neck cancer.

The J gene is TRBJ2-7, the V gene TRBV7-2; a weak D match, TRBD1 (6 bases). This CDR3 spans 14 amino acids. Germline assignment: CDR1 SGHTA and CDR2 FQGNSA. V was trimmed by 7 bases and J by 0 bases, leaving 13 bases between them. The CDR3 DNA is TGTGCCAGCACAGGTGGGGGCAGCTCCTACGAGCAGTACTTC. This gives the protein CASTGGGSSYEQYF.

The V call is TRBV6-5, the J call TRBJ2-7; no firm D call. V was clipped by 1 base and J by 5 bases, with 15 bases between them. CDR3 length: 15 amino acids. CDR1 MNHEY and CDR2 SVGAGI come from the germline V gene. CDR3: CASSYWAADTNEQYF. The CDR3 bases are TGTGCCAGCAGTTACTGGGCGGCCGACACGAACGAGCAGTACTTC.

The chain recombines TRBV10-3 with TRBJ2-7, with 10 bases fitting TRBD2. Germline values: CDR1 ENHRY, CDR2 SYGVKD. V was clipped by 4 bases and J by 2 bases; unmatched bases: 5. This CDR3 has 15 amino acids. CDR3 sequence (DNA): TGTGCCATCAGTGGGGGGACTAGCGCCACCTACGAGCAGTACTTC. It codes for CAISGGTSATYEQYF.

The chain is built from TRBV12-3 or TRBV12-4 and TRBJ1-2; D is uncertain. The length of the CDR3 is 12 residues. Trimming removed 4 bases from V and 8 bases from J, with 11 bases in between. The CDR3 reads CASSSTFFGYTF. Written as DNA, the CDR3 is TGTGCCAGCAGTTCGACATTTTTCGGCTACACCTTC.

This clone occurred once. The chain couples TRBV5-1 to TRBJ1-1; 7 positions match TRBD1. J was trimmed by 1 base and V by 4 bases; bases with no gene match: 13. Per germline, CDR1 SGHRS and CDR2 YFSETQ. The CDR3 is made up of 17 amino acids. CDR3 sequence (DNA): TGCGCCAGCAGCCTTAGACAGGGTTTTGGGGGGAACACTGAAGCTTTCTTT. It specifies CASSLRQGFGGNTEAFF.

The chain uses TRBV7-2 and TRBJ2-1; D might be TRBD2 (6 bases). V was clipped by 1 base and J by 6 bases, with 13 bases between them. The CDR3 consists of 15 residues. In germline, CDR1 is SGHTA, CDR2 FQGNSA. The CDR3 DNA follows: TGTGCCAGCAGCTTAGAAGGGACTCGCTTCAATGAGCAGTTCTTC. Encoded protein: CASSLEGTRFNEQFF.

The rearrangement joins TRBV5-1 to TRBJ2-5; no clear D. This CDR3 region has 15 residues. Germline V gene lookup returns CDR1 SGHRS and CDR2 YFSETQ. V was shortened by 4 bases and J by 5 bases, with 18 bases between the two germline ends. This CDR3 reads CASSPVGDLPETQYF. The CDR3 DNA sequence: TGCGCCAGCAGCCCGGTCGGAGATCTGCCGGAGACCCAGTACTTC.

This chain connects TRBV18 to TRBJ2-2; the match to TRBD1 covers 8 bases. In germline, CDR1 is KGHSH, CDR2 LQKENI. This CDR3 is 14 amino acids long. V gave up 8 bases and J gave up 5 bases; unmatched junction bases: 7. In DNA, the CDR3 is TGTGCCAGCAGGGGGGACAGGAGAACCGGGGAGCTGTTTTTT. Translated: CASRGDRRTGELFF. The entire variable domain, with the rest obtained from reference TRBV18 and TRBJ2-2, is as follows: NAGVMQNPRHLVRRRGQEARLRCSPMKGHSHVYWYRQLPEEGLKFMVYLQKENIIDESGMPKERFSAEFPKEGPSILRIQQVVRGDSAAYFCASRGDRRTGELFFGEGSRLTVL.

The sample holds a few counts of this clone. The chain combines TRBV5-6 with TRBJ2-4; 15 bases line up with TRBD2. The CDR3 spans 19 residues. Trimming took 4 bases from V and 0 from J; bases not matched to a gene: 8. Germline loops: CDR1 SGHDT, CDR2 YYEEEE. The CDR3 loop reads CASSARTSGRGLAKNIQYF. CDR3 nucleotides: TGTGCCAGCAGCGCCCGGACTAGCGGGAGGGGACTAGCCAAAAACATTCAGTACTTC.

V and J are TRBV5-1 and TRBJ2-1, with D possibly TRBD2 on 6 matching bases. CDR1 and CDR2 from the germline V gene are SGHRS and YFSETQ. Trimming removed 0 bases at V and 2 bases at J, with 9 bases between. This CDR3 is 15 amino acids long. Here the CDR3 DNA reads TGCGCCAGCAGCTTGGTAGCGGAGCCCTACAATGAGCAGTTCTTC. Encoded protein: CASSLVAEPYNEQFF. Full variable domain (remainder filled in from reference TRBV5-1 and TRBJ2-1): KAGVTQTPRYLIKTRGQQVTLSCSPISGHRSVSWYQQTPGQGLQFLFEYFSETQRNKGNFPGRFSGRQFSNSRSEMNVSTLELGDSALYLCASSLVAEPYNEQFFGPGTRLTVL.

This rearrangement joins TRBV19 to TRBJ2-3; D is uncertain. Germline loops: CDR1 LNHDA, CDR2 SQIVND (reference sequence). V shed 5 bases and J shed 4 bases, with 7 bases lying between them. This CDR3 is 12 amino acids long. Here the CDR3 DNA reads TGTGCCAGTAGTCAGAGTCCAGATACGCAGTATTTT. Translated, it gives CASSQSPDTQYF.

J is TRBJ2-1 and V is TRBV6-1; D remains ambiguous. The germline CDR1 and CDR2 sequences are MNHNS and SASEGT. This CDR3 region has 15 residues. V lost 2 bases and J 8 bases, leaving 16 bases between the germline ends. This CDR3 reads CASSEREYSIYEQFF. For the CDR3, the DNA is TGTGCCAGCAGTGAAAGGGAATATAGCATATATGAGCAGTTCTTC.

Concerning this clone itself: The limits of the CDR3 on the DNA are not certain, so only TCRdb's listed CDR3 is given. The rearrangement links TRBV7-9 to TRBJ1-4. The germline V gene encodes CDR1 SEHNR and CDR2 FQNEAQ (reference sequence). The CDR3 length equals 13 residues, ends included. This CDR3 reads CASSLHVVKNCFF.

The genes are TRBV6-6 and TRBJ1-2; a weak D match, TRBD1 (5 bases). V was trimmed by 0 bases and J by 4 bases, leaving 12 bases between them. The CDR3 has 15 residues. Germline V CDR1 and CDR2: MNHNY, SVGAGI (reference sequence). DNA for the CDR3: TGTGCCAGCAGTTACTCCGGGTCGGGGGGCTATGGCTACACCTTC. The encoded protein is CASSYSGSGGYGYTF.

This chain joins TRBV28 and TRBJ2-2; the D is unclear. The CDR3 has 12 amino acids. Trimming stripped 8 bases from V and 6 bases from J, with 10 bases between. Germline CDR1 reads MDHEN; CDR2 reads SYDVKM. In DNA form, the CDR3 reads TGTGCCAGCTCACTCCCGGCCGGGGAGCTGTTTTTT. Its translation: CASSLPAGELFF.

In DNA form, the CDR3 reads TGCGCCAGCAGCTTGGATGAGGGCACAGATACGCAGTATTTT. Its translation: CASSLDEGTDTQYF. The rearrangement uses TRBV5-1 and TRBJ2-3; D remains unclear. Trimming took off 0 bases at V and 1 base at J, with 6 bases between the two ends. The CDR3 totals 14 residues. In germline, CDR1 is SGHRS, CDR2 YFSETQ. The full variable domain, its missing parts supplied by reference TRBV5-1 and TRBJ2-3, is KAGVTQTPRYLIKTRGQQVTLSCSPISGHRSVSWYQQTPGQGLQFLFEYFSETQRNKGNFPGRFSGRQFSNSRSEMNVSTLELGDSALYLCASSLDEGTDTQYFGPGTRLTVL.

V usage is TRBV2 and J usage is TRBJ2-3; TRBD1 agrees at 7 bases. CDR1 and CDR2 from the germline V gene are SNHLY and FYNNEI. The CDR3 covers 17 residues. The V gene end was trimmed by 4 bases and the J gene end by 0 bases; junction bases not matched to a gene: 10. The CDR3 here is CASSVLKGGLSTDTQYF. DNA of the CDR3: TGTGCCAGCAGTGTTCTTAAAGGGGGCCTTAGCACAGATACGCAGTATTTT.

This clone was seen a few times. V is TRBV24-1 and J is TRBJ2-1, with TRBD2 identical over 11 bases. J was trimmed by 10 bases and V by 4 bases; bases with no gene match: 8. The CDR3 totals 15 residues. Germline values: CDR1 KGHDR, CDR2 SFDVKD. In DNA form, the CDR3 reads TGTGCCACCAGTGAGGTACTAGCGGGAGCTGGCGAGCAGTTCTTC. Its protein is CATSEVLAGAGEQFF.

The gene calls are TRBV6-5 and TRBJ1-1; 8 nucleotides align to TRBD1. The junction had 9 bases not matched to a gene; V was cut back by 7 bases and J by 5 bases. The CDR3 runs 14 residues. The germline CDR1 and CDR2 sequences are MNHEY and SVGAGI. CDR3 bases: TGTGCCAGCACTGCAGGGGGCGCAGTTACTGAAGCTTTCTTT. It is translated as CASTAGGAVTEAFF.

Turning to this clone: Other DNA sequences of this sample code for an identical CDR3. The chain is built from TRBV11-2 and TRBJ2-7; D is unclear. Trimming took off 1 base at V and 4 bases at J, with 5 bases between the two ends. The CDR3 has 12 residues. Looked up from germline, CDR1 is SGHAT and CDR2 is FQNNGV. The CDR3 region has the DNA TGTGCCAGCAGCTTAGGTTATTACGAGCAGTACTTC. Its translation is CASSLGYYEQYF.

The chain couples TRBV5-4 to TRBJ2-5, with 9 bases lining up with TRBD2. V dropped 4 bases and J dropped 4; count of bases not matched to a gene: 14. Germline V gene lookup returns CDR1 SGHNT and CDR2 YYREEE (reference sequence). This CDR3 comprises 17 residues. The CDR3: CASSPGGVSGSGETQYF. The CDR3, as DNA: TGTGCCAGCAGCCCTGGAGGGGTTAGCGGGAGTGGAGAGACCCAGTACTTC.

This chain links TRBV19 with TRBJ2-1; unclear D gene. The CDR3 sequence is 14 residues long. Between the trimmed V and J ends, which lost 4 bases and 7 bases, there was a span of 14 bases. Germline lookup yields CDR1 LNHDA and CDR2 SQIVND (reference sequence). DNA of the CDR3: TGTGCCAGTAGTACAAGGCCCGATCGAAATGAGCAGTTCTTC. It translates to CASSTRPDRNEQFF.

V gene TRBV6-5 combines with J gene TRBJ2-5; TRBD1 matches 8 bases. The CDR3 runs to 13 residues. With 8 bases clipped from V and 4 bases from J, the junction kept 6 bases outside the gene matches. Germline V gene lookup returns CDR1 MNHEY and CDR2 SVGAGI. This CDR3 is CASQITGGETQYF. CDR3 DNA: TGTGCCAGCCAAATTACAGGGGGAGAGACCCAGTACTTC.

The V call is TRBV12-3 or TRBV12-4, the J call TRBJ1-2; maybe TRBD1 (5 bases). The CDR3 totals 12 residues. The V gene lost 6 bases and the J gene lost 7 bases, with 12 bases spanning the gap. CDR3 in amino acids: CASRPGGGGYTF. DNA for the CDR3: TGTGCCAGCAGGCCTGGGGGAGGTGGCTACACCTTC.

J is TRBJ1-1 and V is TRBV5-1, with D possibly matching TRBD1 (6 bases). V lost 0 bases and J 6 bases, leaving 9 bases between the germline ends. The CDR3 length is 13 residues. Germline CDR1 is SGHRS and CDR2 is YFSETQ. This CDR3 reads CASSLDRAAEAFF. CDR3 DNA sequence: TGCGCCAGCAGCTTGGACAGGGCGGCTGAAGCTTTCTTT.

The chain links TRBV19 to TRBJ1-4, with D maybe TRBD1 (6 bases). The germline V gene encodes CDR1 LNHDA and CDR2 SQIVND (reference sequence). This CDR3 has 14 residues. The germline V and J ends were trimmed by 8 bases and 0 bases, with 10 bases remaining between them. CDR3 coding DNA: TGTGCCAGTGGTGAGGGGGCAACTAATGAAAAACTGTTTTTT. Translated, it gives CASGEGATNEKLFF.

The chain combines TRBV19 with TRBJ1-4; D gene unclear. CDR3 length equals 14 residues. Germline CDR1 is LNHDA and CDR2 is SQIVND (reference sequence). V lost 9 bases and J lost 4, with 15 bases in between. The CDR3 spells CARREPAINEKLFF. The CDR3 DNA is TGTGCCAGAAGAGAACCCGCCATTAATGAAAAACTGTTTTTT.